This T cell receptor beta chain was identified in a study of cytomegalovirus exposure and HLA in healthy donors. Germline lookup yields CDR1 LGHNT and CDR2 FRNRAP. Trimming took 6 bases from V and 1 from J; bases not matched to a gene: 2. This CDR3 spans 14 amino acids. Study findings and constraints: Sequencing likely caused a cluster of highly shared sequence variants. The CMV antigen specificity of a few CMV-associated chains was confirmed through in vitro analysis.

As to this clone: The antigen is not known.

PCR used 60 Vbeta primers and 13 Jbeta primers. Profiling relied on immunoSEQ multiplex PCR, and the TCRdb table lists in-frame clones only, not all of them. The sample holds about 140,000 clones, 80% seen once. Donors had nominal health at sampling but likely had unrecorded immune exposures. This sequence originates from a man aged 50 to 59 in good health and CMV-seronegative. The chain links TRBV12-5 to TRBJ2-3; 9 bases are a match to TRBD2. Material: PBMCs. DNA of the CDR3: TGTGCTAGTGGCCGGACTAGCGGCACAGATACGCAGTATTTT. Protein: CASGRTSGTDTQYF.